The T cell receptor beta chain described here comes from a study of T-cell memory formation after mild COVID-19. V trimming: 5 bases; J trimming: 3 bases; junction bases outside the gene matches: 4. CDR3 size: 14 residues. MiXCR, run by TCRdb on the 5' RACE reads, gives a single entry per CDR3 protein. The sample includes roughly 170,000 distinct CDR3 sequences, less than 20% of them seen just once. This sequence was found in a man between 18 and 35 years old who had mild COVID-19 (a few samples of this study predate the infection). Cell type and time point are not known. The chain has TRBV12-3 or TRBV12-4 and TRBJ2-7; 10 bases are shared with TRBD2. Material for sequencing was PBMCs or a T cell subset sorted from them (not recorded which). The CDR3 DNA follows: TGTGCCAGCAGTCTTAGCGGGGGGCTCTACGAGCAGTACTTC. The encoded protein is CASSLSGGLYEQYF.